Presented here are 10 T cell receptor beta chains from one specimen sequenced in a study of T cells in women clearing cervical HPV infection. Profiling relied on immunoSEQ multiplex PCR, and the TCRdb table lists in-frame clones only, not all of them. This sample contains tens of thousands of clones. Source material: blood buffy coat. These receptor sequences come from a woman between 18 and 70 years old with a cervical HPV16 infection that either progressed to CIN3+ or cleared (not recorded which).

About this clone: The CDR3 end lies 3 residues beyond the end of the read and is filled in from the germline J gene. The chain carries TRBV20-1 and TRBJ2-7, with a possible D match to TRBD2 (7 bases). Germline V gene sequence: CDR1 DFQATT, CDR2 SNEGSKA (reference sequence). This CDR3 is 15 amino acids long. V lost 6 bases to trimming and J lost 5 bases, with 23 bases between them. The CDR3 reads CSALLGGGPRDEQYF. The part of the CDR3 DNA that was read is TGCAGTGCCTTACTAGGGGGAGGGCCTCGGGACGAG.

A remark on this clone: The read falls 3 residues short of the CDR3 end, and the missing part is taken from the germline J gene. V is TRBV14 and J is TRBJ2-5; D perhaps matches TRBD2 (6 bases). CDR1 SGHDN and CDR2 FVKESK come from the germline V gene. CDR3 length: 15 amino acids. Trimming removed 1 base at V and 5 bases at J, with 14 bases between. The CDR3 sequence: CASSQVPAGAETQYF. Partial CDR3 DNA: TGTGCCAGCAGCCAAGTCCCAGCGGGCGCGGAGACC.

The chain's CDR3 is CASSARLAGGPLIQYF. CDR3 DNA, as far as it was read: TGTGCCAGCAGCGCTCGACTAGCGGGGGGGCCGTTGATT. This sequence joins TRBV13 and TRBJ2-4; 14 nucleotides line up with TRBD2. The read halts 3 residues ahead of the CDR3 end, with the missing end drawn from the germline J gene. The CDR3 is made up of 16 amino acids. Germline loops: CDR1 PRHDT, CDR2 FYEKMQ (reference sequence).

Of note for this clone: The sequenced fragment ends 3 residues before the CDR3 boundary, so the rest is inferred from the germline J gene. The J gene is TRBJ2-7, the V gene TRBV7-2, with D perhaps TRBD1 (7 bases). V gave up 1 base and J gave up 3 bases, with 13 bases separating them. The CDR3 is made up of 15 amino acids. Per the germline V gene, CDR1 is SGHTA and CDR2 is FQGNSA. The CDR3 here is CASSLGGGGYYEQYF. The part of the CDR3 DNA that was read is TGTGCCAGCAGCTTAGGAGGAGGGGGCTACTACGAG.

A note on this clone: The read terminates 3 residues ahead of where the CDR3 ends, so the germline J gene completes it. J is TRBJ1-5 and V is TRBV19, with D unclear. V gave up 4 bases and J gave up 0 bases, with 7 bases separating them. This CDR3 has 14 residues. Germline CDR1 is LNHDA and CDR2 is SQIVND (reference sequence). The CDR3 region is CASSSADSNQPQHF. The CDR3 DNA, read in part, is TGTGCCAGTAGTAGTGCAGATAGCAATCAGCCC.

As concerns this clone: The read terminates 3 residues before the CDR3 end, so the remaining end is supplied by the germline J gene. The chain is built from TRBV7-2 and TRBJ1-1; D ambiguous. This CDR3 region has 13 residues. CDR1 is SGHTA, CDR2 FQGNSA, per germline. V lost 1 base, J lost 6 bases, and 9 bases lay in between. This CDR3 reads CASSLGRSSEAFF. Partial CDR3 DNA: TGTGCCAGCAGCTTAGGTAGAAGTTCTGAA.

With regard to this clone: The read ends 3 residues before the CDR3 terminus; that terminus is restored from the germline J gene. This chain uses TRBV19 with TRBJ1-4; 9 positions match TRBD1. Germline V gene data show CDR1 as LNHDA and CDR2 as SQIVND (reference sequence). The CDR3 sequence is 12 residues long. Germline trimming cut 11 bases from V and 8 bases from J; bases unmatched to any gene: 6. The sequenced CDR3 bases are TGTGCCGTTGGGACAGGGCAAGAAAAA. As protein: CAVGTGQEK. The entire CDR3 protein is CAVGTGQEKLFF.

Concerning this clone itself: The read ends 3 residues before the CDR3 terminus; that terminus is restored from the germline J gene. The V gene is TRBV7-9, the J gene TRBJ2-3, with no clear D. Germline CDR1 SEHNR, CDR2 FQNEAQ (reference sequence). The CDR3 contains 12 residues. The part of the CDR3 DNA that was read is TGTGCCAGCAGCTCTCAAGTAGAGACG. It translates to CASSSQVET. The CDR3 in full is CASSSQVETQYF.

As to this clone: The read ends 3 residues early relative to the CDR3; the germline J gene fills the gap. This chain joins TRBV7-8 and TRBJ2-3; 10 positions agree with TRBD2. The CDR3 covers 17 residues. Germline-derived CDR1 and CDR2 are SGHVS and FQNEAQ. CDR3 DNA (partial): TGTGCCAGCATCCCGTCGAGGGCTAGCGGGGGCTTTGCGGCG. It encodes CASIPSRASGGFAA. The full CDR3 protein is CASIPSRASGGFAAQYF.

As to this clone: The DNA ends 3 residues before the CDR3 does, and the rest of the CDR3 is filled in from the germline J gene. The chain is built from TRBV29-1 and TRBJ1-1; 7 bases match TRBD1. The length of the CDR3 is 11 residues. Germline CDR1 reads SQVTM; CDR2 reads ANQGSEA. The CDR3 sequence is CSAGTDGKAFF. The CDR3 bases that were read are TGCAGCGCTGGGACAGATGGTAAA.